Listed below are T cell receptor beta chains from one sample, sequenced in a study of tumor and adjacent non-tumor tissue in lung cancer. Each CDR3 protein gets one entry after TCRdb re-called the multiplex PCR reads with MiXCR. Altogether roughly 81,000 distinct CDR3 sequences are present, about 61% being singletons, with the ten largest covering around 16%. Sample: lung tumor tissue. These receptors came from a man between 65 and 85 years old with non-small cell lung cancer. The CDR3 runs from the conserved cysteine through the conserved F or W. D genes are given only for firm matches. A clone size is listed for some rows: how often the clone was seen (once, few, many), or a class if it is expanded.

TRBJ2-7,NA,TRBV6-1,once,CASCPRQDGYEQYF,TGTGCTAGCTGCCCAAGACAAGACGGGTACGAGCAGTACTTC
TRBJ2-5,NA,TRBV7-9,few,CASSVRDNLQETQYF,TGTGCCAGCAGCGTCCGGGACAACCTCCAAGAGACCCAGTACTTC
TRBJ2-7,TRBD1,TRBV10-2,once,CTSSDWTGARYEQYF,TGCACCAGCAGTGATTGGACAGGGGCGAGGTACGAGCAGTACTTC
TRBJ1-1,NA,TRBV7-8,many,CASSLGARNTEAFF,TGTGCCAGCAGCTTAGGAGCCAGAAACACTGAAGCTTTCTTT
TRBJ2-3,NA,TRBV10-3,NA,CAISESPQKAGTTDTQYF,TGTGCCATCAGTGAGTCGCCCCAGAAGGCGGGAACCACAGATACGCAGTATTTT
TRBJ2-6,NA,TRBV6-5,large,CASSYLAGSGANVLTF,TGTGCCAGCAGTTACCTGGCGGGCTCTGGGGCCAACGTCCTGACTTTC
TRBJ2-4,TRBD1,TRBV5-1,NA,CASSLGDRGDIQCF,TGCGCCAGCAGCTTAGGGGACAGGGGGGACATTCAGTGCTTC
TRBJ2-7,NA,TRBV28,NA,CASSFSPADSPYEQYF,TGTGCCAGCAGTTTTAGCCCGGCGGACAGCCCCTACGAGCAGTACTTC
TRBJ1-5,NA,TRBV5-8,NA,CARSPGQLSNQPQHF,TGTGCCAGGAGCCCAGGACAGTTAAGCAATCAGCCCCAGCATTTT
TRBJ2-2,NA,TRBV29-1,NA,CSGGAGTGELLF,TGCAGCGGGGGGGCCGGGACCGGGGAACTGTTATTC
TRBJ2-7,NA,TRBV14,NA,CASSQERGCYCEQYF,TGTGCCAGCAGCCAAGAAAGGGGGTGCTACTGTGAGCAGTACTTC
TRBJ2-3,NA,TRBV29-1,NA,CSVEALTDTQYF,TGCAGTGTCGAGGCTCTGACAGATACGCAGTATTTT
TRBJ2-5,TRBD2,TRBV5-1,few,CASSSGTSGRASRETQYF,TGCGCCAGCAGCTCCGGGACTAGCGGGAGGGCCAGTCGAGAGACCCAGTACTTC
TRBJ2-5,NA,TRBV11-2,NA,CASNPRQAKETRYF,TGTGCCAGTAACCCTAGACAGGCGAAAGAGACCCGGTACTTC
TRBJ2-3,TRBD2,TRBV29-1,NA,CSVLGTSFSDTEYF,TGCAGCGTTTTGGGGACTAGTTTTTCAGATACGGAGTATTTT
TRBJ1-4,TRBD1,TRBV11-2,few,CASTRQGMASSEKLFF,TGTGCCAGCACCAGACAGGGGATGGCTTCCAGTGAAAAACTGTTTTTT
TRBJ2-2,NA,TRBV5-1,NA,CASSSRVDSAGELFF,TGCGCCAGCAGCTCTAGGGTCGACAGTGCCGGGGAGCTGTTTTTT
TRBJ2-7,TRBD1,TRBV4-1,NA,CASSQDFIVTGSNEQYF,TGCGCCAGCAGCCAAGATTTTATCGTGACAGGGAGCAACGAGCAGTACTTC
TRBJ2-7,TRBD2,TRBV7-9,NA,CASSTAGYSYDQYF,TGTGCCAGCAGCACAGCGGGGTACTCCTACGACCAGTACTTC
TRBJ2-7,TRBD1,TRBV6-1,NA,CASSGGQVPHEQYF,TGCGCCAGCAGTGGAGGACAGGTCCCCCACGAGCAGTACTTC
TRBJ2-3,TRBD1,TRBV29-1,NA,CSVPHTRGRTDMQYF,TGCAGCGTTCCCCACACCAGGGGGCGAACAGATATGCAGTATTTT
TRBJ2-3,TRBD1,TRBV11-2,NA,CASNLGTGASTDTQYF,TGTGCCAGCAACTTAGGGACAGGGGCCAGCACAGATACGCAGTATTTT
TRBJ2-1,TRBD1,TRBV29-1,many,CSVAGTAVGNEQFF,TGCAGCGTTGCCGGGACAGCGGTTGGAAATGAGCAGTTCTTC
TRBJ2-2,NA,TRBV11-2,NA,CASTDAENTGELFF,TGTGCCAGCACCGACGCCGAGAACACCGGGGAACTGTTTTTT
TRBJ2-7,TRBD2,TRBV29-1,many,CSAKRGGTYEQYF,TGCAGCGCCAAGCGGGGGGGAACCTACGAGCAGTACTTC
TRBJ2-3,TRBD1,TRBV29-1,NA,CNGNPGQGKDTQYF,TGCAACGGCAACCCGGGACAGGGGAAAGATACGCAGTATTTT
TRBJ1-5,TRBD1,TRBV6-1,many,CASRLGDRKYNQPQHF,TGTGCCAGCAGGCTGGGGGACAGGAAGTACAATCAGCCCCAGCATTTT
TRBJ2-1,NA,TRBV6-6,once,CARSYGGRTNEQFF,TGTGCCAGGAGTTACGGGGGACGGACAAATGAGCAGTTCTTT
TRBJ1-2,NA,TRBV11-1,NA,CASSSDSTYGYTF,TGTGCCAGCAGCTCGGACAGTACTTATGGTTACACCTTC
TRBJ2-5,TRBD1,TRBV29-1,NA,CNVGGQGAMETQYF,TGTAACGTGGGAGGACAGGGCGCGATGGAGACCCAGTACTTC
TRBJ2-1,NA,TRBV10-2,many,CASRAAMSPSYNEQFF,TGCGCCAGCAGGGCCGCGATGTCCCCATCCTACAATGAGCAGTTCTTC
TRBJ2-7,NA,TRBV24-1,few,CATSPRVGSYEQYF,TGTGCCACCAGCCCCAGGGTCGGCTCCTACGAGCAGTACTTC